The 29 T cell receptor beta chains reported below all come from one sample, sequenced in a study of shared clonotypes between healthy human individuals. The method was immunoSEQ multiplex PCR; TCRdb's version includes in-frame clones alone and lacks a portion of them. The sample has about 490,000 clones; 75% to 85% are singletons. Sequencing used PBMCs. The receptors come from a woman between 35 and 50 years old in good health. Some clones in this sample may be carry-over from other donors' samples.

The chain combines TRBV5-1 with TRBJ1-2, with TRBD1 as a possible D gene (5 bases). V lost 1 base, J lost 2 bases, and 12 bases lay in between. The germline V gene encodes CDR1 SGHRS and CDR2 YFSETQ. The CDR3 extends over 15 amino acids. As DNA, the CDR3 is TGCGCCAGCAGCTTGTTCCCGGGGCCCAACTATGGCTACACCTTC. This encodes CASSLFPGPNYGYTF.

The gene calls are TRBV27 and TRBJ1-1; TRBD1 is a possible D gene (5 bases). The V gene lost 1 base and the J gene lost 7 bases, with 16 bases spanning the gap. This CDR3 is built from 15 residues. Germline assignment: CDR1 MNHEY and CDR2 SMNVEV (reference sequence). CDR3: CASSLWGRGLGEAFF. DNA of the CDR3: TGTGCCAGCAGTTTATGGGGCCGAGGGCTGGGTGAAGCTTTCTTT.

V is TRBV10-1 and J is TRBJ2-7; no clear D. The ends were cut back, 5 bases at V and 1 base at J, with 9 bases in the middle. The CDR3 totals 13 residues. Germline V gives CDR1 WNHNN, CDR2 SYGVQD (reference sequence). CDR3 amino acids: CASSSEESYEQYF. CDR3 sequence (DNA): TGCGCCAGCAGTTCCGAGGAGTCCTACGAGCAGTACTTC.

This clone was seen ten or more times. The CDR3 DNA is TGTGCCAGCAGCTTAGTCCTAGCGGGAGGGCATTTTGGCACAGATACGCAGTATTTT. Translation gives CASSLVLAGGHFGTDTQYF. The chain uses TRBV7-2 and TRBJ2-3; 12 bases map to TRBD2. The germline V gene encodes CDR1 SGHTA and CDR2 FQGNSA. The CDR3 length is 19 residues. V shed 1 base, J shed 1 base, and the junction held 9 bases outside the gene matches. The whole variable domain, remainder taken from reference TRBV7-2 and TRBJ2-3, is GAGVSQSPSNKVTEKGKDVELRCDPISGHTALYWYRQSLGQGLEFLIYFQGNSAPDKSGLPSDRFSAERTGGSVSTLTIQRTQQEDSAVYLCASSLVLAGGHFGTDTQYFGPGTRLTVL.

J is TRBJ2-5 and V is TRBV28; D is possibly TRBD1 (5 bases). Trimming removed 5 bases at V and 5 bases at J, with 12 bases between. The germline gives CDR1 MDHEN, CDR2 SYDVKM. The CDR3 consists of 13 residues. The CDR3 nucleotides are TGTGCCAGCAGTGGAACAGGCCCGGAGACCCAGTACTTC. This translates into CASSGTGPETQYF. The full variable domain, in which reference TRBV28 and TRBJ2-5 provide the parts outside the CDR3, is DVKVTQSSRYLVKRTGEKVFLECVQDMDHENMFWYRQDPGLGLRLIYFSYDVKMKEKGDIPEGYSVSREKKERFSLILESASTNQTSMYLCASSGTGPETQYFGPGTRLLVL.

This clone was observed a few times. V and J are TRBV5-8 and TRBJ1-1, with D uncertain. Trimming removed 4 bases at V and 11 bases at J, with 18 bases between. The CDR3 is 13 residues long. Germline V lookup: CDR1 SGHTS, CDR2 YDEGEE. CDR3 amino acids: CASSPLLTWSAFF. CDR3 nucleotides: TGTGCCAGCAGCCCTTTACTGACATGGTCGGCTTTCTTT.

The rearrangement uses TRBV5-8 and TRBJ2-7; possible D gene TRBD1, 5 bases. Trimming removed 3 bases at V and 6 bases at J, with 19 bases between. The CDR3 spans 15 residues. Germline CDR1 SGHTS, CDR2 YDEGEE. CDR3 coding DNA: TGTGCCAGCAGCTCCGCGCCAGGGCTACTATTCGAGCAGTACTTC. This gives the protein CASSSAPGLLFEQYF.

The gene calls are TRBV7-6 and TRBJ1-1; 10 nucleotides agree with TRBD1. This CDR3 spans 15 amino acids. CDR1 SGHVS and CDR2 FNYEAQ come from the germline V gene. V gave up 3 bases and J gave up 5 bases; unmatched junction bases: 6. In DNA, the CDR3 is TGTGCCAGCAGCTTGGACGGGACAGGGGAGACTGAAGCTTTCTTT. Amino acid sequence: CASSLDGTGETEAFF.

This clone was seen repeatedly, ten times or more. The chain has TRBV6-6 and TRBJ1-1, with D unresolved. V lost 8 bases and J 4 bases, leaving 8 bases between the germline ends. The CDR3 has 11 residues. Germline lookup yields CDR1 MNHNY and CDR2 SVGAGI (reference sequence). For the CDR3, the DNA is TGTGCCAGCGACGTGGGCACTGAAGCTTTCTTT. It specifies CASDVGTEAFF.

Written as DNA, the CDR3 is TGTGCCAGCAGTTTGAGGGTCGGATATAATGAAAAACTGTTTTTT. Translated: CASSLRVGYNEKLFF. This rearrangement joins TRBV27 to TRBJ1-4; the D is unclear. CDR1 and CDR2 (germline): MNHEY, SMNVEV (reference sequence). Trimming cost V 3 bases and J 4 bases, with 12 bases left between them. This CDR3 comprises 15 residues. Based on the CDR3 plus reference TRBV27 and TRBJ1-4, the full variable domain is EAQVTQNPRYLITVTGKKLTVTCSQNMNHEYMSWYRQDPGLGLRQIYYSMNVEVTDKGDVPEGYKVSRKEKRNFPLILESPSPNQTSLYFCASSLRVGYNEKLFFGSGTQLSVL.

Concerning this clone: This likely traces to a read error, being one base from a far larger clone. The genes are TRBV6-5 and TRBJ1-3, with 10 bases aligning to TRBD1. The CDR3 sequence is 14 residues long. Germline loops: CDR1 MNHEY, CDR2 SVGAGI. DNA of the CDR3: TGTGCCAGCAGTTACCGGACAGGGGGAAACACCACATATTTT. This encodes CASSYRTGGNTTYF.

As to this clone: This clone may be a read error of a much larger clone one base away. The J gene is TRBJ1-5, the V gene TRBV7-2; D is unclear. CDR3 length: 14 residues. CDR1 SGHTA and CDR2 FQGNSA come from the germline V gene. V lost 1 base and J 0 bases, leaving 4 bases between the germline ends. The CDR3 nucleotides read TGTGCCAGCAGCTTAGGGGATAGCAATCAGCCCCAGCATTTT. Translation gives CASSLGDSNQPQHF.

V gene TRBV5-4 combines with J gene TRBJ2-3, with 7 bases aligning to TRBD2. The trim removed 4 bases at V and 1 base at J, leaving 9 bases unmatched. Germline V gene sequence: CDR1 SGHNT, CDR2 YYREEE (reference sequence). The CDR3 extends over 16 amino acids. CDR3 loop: CASSPALASRTDTQYF. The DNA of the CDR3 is TGTGCCAGCAGCCCCGCACTAGCGTCCCGCACAGATACGCAGTATTTT.

CDR3 loop: CASSPGLAANTGELFF. The CDR3 DNA reads TGTGCCAGCAGCCCAGGACTAGCGGCGAACACCGGGGAGCTGTTTTTT. The chain employs TRBV7-3 and TRBJ2-2; 10 bases are shared with TRBD2. With V trimmed by 5 bases and J by 0 bases, 3 bases remained unmatched. Germline assignment: CDR1 SGHTA and CDR2 FQGTGA. This CDR3 has 16 residues.

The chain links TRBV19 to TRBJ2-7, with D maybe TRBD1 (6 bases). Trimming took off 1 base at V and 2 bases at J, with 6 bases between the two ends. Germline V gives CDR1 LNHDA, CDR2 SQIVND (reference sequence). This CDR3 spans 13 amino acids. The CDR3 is CASSIGQAYEQYF. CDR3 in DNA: TGTGCCAGTAGTATAGGACAGGCCTACGAGCAGTACTTC.

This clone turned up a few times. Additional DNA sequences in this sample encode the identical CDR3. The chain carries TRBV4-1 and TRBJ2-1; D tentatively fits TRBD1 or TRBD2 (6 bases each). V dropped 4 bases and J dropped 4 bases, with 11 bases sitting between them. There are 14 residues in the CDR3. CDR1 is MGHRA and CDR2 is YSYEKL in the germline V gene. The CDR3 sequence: CASSPGGPYNEQFF. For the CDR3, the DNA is TGCGCCAGCAGCCCCGGGGGCCCGTACAATGAGCAGTTCTTC.

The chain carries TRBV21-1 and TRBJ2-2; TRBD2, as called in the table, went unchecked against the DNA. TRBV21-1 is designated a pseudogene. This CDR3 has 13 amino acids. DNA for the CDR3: TGTGCCAGCGGTCGGGGGAGGACCGGGGAGCTGTTTTTT. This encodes CASGRGRTGELFF.

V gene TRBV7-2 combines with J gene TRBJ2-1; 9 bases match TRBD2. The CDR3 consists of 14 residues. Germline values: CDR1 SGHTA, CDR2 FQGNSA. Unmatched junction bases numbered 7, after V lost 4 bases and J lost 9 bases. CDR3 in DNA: TGTGCCAGCAGCTATTTGCGGGAGGGCGGTGAGCAGTTCTTC. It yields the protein CASSYLREGGEQFF.

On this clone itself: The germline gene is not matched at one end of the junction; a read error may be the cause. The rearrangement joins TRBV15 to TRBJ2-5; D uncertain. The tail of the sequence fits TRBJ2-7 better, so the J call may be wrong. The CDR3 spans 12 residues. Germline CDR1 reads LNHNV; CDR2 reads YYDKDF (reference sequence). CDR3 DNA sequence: TGCGCCACCGGCAGAGATGAGGACGAGCAGTACTTC. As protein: CATGRDEDEQYF.

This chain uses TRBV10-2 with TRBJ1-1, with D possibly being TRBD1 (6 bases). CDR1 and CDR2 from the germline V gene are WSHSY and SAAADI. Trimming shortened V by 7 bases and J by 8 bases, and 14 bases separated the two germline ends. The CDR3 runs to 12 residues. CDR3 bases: TGCGCCAGCACTGCCCAGGGGCGGGAAGCTTTCTTT. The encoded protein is CASTAQGREAFF.

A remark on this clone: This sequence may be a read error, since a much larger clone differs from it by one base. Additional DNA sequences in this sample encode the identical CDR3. The CDR3 reads CASSLSQGGSGYTF. CDR3 DNA: TGTGCCAGCAGTTTATCACAGGGTGGGTCTGGCTACACCTTC. J is TRBJ1-2 and V is TRBV27; maybe TRBD1 (6 bases). V was trimmed by 0 bases and J by 7 bases, leaving 12 bases between them. Germline assignment: CDR1 MNHEY and CDR2 SMNVEV (reference sequence). The CDR3 sequence is 14 residues long.

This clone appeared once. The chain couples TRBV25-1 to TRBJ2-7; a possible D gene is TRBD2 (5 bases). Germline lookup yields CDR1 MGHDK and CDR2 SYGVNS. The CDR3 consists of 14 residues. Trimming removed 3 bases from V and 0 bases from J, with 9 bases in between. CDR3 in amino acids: CASSEQEASYEQYF. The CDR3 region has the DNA TGTGCCAGCAGTGAGCAGGAGGCCTCCTACGAGCAGTACTTC.

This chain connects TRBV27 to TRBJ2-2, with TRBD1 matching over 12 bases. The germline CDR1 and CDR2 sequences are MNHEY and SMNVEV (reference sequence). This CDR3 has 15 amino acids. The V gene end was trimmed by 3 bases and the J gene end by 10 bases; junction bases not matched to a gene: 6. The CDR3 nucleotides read TGTGCCAGCAGTTTGGCCGGGACAGGGGGCACGGAGCTGTTTTTT. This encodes CASSLAGTGGTELFF.

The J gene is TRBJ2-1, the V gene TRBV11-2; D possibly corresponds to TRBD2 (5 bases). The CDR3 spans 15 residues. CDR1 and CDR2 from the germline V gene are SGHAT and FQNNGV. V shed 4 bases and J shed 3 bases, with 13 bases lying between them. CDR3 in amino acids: CASSYLGLNYNEQFF. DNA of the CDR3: TGTGCCAGCAGCTATCTTGGACTGAACTACAATGAGCAGTTCTTC.

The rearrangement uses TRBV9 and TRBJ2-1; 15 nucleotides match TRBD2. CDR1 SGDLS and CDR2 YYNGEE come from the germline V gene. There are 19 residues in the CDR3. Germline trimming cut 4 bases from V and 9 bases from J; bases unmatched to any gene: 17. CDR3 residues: CASSLGTSGRRLAVIEQFF. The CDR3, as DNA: TGTGCCAGCAGCCTTGGGACTAGCGGGAGGCGGTTGGCGGTTATTGAGCAGTTCTTC.

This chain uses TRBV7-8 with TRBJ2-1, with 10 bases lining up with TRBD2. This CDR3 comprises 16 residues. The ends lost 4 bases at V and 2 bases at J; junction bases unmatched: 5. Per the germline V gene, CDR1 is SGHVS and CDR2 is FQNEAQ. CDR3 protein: CASSYRAGGPYNEQFF. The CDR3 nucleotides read TGTGCCAGCAGCTACCGAGCGGGAGGGCCCTACAATGAGCAGTTCTTC.

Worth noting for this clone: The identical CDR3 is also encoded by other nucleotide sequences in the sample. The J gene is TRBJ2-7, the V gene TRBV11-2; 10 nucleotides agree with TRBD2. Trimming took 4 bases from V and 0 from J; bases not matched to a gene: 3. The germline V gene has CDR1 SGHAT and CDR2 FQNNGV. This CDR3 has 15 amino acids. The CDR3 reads CASSSPSGSSYEQYF. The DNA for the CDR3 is TGTGCCAGCAGCTCACCTAGCGGGAGCTCCTACGAGCAGTACTTC.

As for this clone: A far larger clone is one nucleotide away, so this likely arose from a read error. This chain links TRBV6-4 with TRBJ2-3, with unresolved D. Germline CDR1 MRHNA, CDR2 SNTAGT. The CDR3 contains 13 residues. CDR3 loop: CASSDRATDTRYF. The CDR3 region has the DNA TGTGCCAGCAGTGACAGGGCCACAGATACGCGGTATTTT.

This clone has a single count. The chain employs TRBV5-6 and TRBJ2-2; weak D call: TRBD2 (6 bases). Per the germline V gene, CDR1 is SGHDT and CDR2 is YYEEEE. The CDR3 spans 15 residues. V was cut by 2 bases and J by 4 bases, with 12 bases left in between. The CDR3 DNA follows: TGTGCCAGCAGCTTCTTCGGGACTGGCACCGGGGAGCTGTTTTTT. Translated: CASSFFGTGTGELFF.